This T cell receptor (beta chain) was identified during a study of cytomegalovirus exposure and HLA in healthy donors (dated by TCRdb to the late 2010s). For the study in its entirety: An earlier analysis of more than 550 of the donors reported 276 Gb of sequence data and 117 million unique TCR beta sequences obtained from around 180 million T cells. The number of typed donors differed by locus: 629-630 for A, B, C, DRB1 and DQB1; roughly 510 for DQA1; around 610 for DPA1; and some 450 for DPB1. HLA typing included class I and class II loci at four-digit resolution. The later analysis used no new phenotypic data to find candidate immune exposures, relying instead on TCR beta sequences and their occurrence across donors. In a later genetic analysis, genome-wide SNP genotypes for about 55% of the roughly 670 donors were used, and that subset was treated as a discovery cohort. Besides the first cohort of more than 650 subjects, a separate validation cohort made up of over 100 different subjects was used. About 280 gigabases of sequencing data and tens of millions of unique TCR sequences were included in an early release covering 500 to 750 HLA-typed donors. To study patterns of TCR occurrence, a later analysis re-analyzed previously published TCR beta repertoires from around 700 donors and added high-resolution HLA genotyping. Donor age, sex, ethnicity and CMV serostatus were compiled together with the repertoire data. The study aimed to test whether cataloging public T cell receptors could reveal signatures of past pathogen exposure. Among the approximately 400 genotyped donors, roughly 80% belonged to the genetic ancestry cluster associated with self-reported Caucasian donors. The study profiled the T cell repertoires of around 700 subjects by immunosequencing and related them to cytomegalovirus serostatus. Every repertoire in the discovery cohort had been generated on one and the same sequencing platform. Because of strong linkage in the cohort, roughly five DR-DQ haplotypes were treated as single units for association and clustering. The study combined high-throughput TCR immunosequencing, statistical association of individual TCRs with disease status, and machine learning to predict cytomegalovirus infection status. Among about 400 genotyped donors of the cohort, an average of about 220,000 unique TCR beta nucleotide sequences was sequenced per donor, of which 15% to 20% were non-productive. An earlier analysis of 500 to 650 of the donors applied high-throughput TCR beta sequencing to assess whether each TCR beta V gene segment acted as functional or pseudogenic.

The receptor library was made with the immunoSEQ multiplex PCR assay. The multiplex PCR relied on a mix of 60 forward primers for TCR Vbeta segments and 13 reverse primers for TCR Jbeta segments. The CDR3 region of rearranged TCR beta genes was amplified from genomic DNA by a multiplex PCR assay. The amplified TCR beta libraries were sequenced on the Illumina HiSeq System as 87-base-pair reads. In the authors' own workflow: A later analysis counted approximately 74 million unique TCR beta chains across the 550 to 700 repertoires, and roughly 11 million of these chains were shared by at least two donors. A nearest-neighbor algorithm error-corrected the raw reads and collapsed the reads into unique sequences, merging closely related sequences to remove PCR and sequencing errors. V, D and J gene segments were assigned by aligning CDR3 sequences to IMGT reference sequences. Each retained sequence needed at least a six-nucleotide match to both a V gene segment and a J gene segment. Rearrangements were called productive when the CDR3 lacked stop codons and stayed in frame with V and J; all others were non-productive. Following IMGT convention, CDR3 was defined as the stretch from the second conserved V-encoded cysteine to the conserved J-encoded phenylalanine. The earlier analysis of fewer than 750 of the donors excluded sequences that lacked an unambiguous match to a single V gene segment. An earlier analysis of several hundred of the donors called V segments functional above 56.7% productive rearrangements and segregating when the between-donor standard deviation exceeded 5%. To diagnose cytomegalovirus status from the catalog of TCR beta chain sequences, a statistical classification framework was built. In a later analysis, V and J genes were assigned by comparing TCR nucleotide sequences against IMGT/GENE-DB human TR gene sequences. A later analysis assigned CDR3 sequences and most-parsimonious VDJ recombination scenarios with the TCRdist pipeline. In a later analysis, every TCR beta chain was defined by the combination of its CDR3 amino acid sequence and its V-gene family, and reads without a unique V-gene family were dropped. In a later analysis, fewer than 650 highly shared, low-generation-probability nucleotide sequences were removed to address suspected cross-contamination and a sequencing artifact. For each public chain, a later analysis derived a clonal expansion index from normalized ranks of inferred template counts within each repertoire. In a later analysis, generation probabilities were computed with a VDJ recombination model fitted to out-of-frame rearrangements, and the resulting probabilities were checked against IGoR. Hypergeometric tests were used in a later analysis to score TCR-TCR, TCR-HLA and TCR-CMV co-occurrence, with a repertoire-size bias correction applied to the TCR pairs. A later analysis estimated false discovery rates by permuting HLA or CMV assignments 20 times. In a later analysis, co-occurring TCRs were grouped using DBSCAN, with TCRdist sequence similarity added in when clustering inside HLA-allele-positive subsets. Repertoires with fewer than 30,000 or more than 120,000 public chains were left out of co-occurrence clustering, as were five repertoires with anomalous nucleotide sharing. TCRdb holds this immuneACCESS table with in-frame rearrangements only. Some clones are missing; in checked studies, unresolved V genes explain under half, and the rest has no known cause. V and J calls and clone size are as listed in that table; D and trimming were resolved from the DNA. The sample table gives 45,000 to 55,000 clones. The ten biggest clones cover 25% to 30% of the sample.

In total, approximately 690 healthy bone marrow donors made up the cohort. At the time of sampling, every cohort member was nominally healthy, though immune exposures that went unrecorded were likely present. The donor was CMV seropositive and belonged to the group of around 300 seropositive cohort members. Every donor gave a peripheral blood sample, and the peripheral blood mononuclear cells from that sample were used for TCR beta sequencing. The Qiagen DNeasy Blood Extraction Kit was used to extract genomic DNA from the blood cell samples. The study at large found these results: A further reported finding was that TCR beta sequences accurately predicted the HLA-A and HLA-B alleles for most subjects in the first cohort. The cohort was sequenced for TCR beta chains only, and without alpha or paired-chain data the features that could be detected were limited. In a later genetic analysis, a missense DCLRE1C variant was associated with V-gene and J-gene trimming of TCR beta chains, and the association was replicated in an independent cohort. In a later analysis, several top co-occurrence clusters were reported to appear linked to parvovirus B19, influenza, CMV and Epstein-Barr virus. Linkage disequilibrium might explain the correlated functional status among segregating V segments, but an unknown experimental factor could not be excluded. When HLA alleles, especially DR and DQ, strongly co-occurred, TCR associations were difficult to assign to individual alleles. Cytomegalovirus status was reported to be diagnosed by the classifier with high specificity and sensitivity in both the original and validation cohorts. A later analysis found that HLA-associated TCR beta chains were more clonally expanded and had lower generation probabilities than equally common non-associated chains. In the study, 150 to 200 TCR beta chains were listed as associated with cytomegalovirus. A few of the identified cytomegalovirus-associated TCR beta chains were confirmed in vitro to be specific for cytomegalovirus antigens. Because counts were too low, seventeen rarely observed V segments, including chromosome 9 orphons, were left out of the earlier analysis of approximately 580 of the donors. It was suggested by the authors that the approach could potentially be generalized to other disease states and immunological phenotypes. A cluster of highly shared sequence variants was judged likely to be a technical artifact of the sequencing pipeline. Most TCR sequences were seen in very few donors, while some public TCRs were found in many individuals. CMV serostatus was the only immune exposure information available for the cohort. According to a later analysis, TCR association rates differed among HLA loci, with DRB1 alleles showing the most associated TCRs and HLA-C alleles showing the fewest. An earlier analysis of some 590 of the donors showed that most TCR beta V segments appeared in productive rearrangements either about 90% or about 30% of the time, which broadly matched IMGT annotations. At a false discovery rate of 0.05, a later analysis linked roughly 17,000 TCR beta sequences to specific HLA alleles. Most CMV-associated TCR beta chains appeared to be HLA-restricted in a later analysis, and the HLA associations seemed to be driven largely by CMV exposure. Because HLA typing was unavailable for some donors at each locus, only the typed subset was used in association tests. The 87-base-pair reads could not distinguish some IMGT-functional V segments, including TRBV6-2 and TRBV6-3, so those segments were excluded. The presence/absence analyses assumed that sequencing depth was roughly uniform across donors, and that assumption may not be true. In a later genetic analysis, fewer N-insertions in productive TCRs were reported among donors in an Asian-associated ancestry cluster than the approximately 670-donor mean.

In the case of this clone: The antigen it binds to is not known.

The CDR3 runs 15 amino acids, cysteine and phenylalanine included. Kept here is only the CDR3 DNA, which spans 45 bases and is read in frame from base 1. From a lookup of the germline V gene, CDR1 and CDR2 are SGHRS and YFSETQ. V and J lose 6 bases and 5 bases, and a span of 17 bases separates them. The sequenced sample consisted of PBMCs. The TCR comes from a man aged 40-50 years in good health and CMV-seropositive. The chain links TRBV5-1 with TRBJ2-2, with TRBD2 perhaps the D gene, on 6 matching bases. The DNA is TGCGCCAGCACATTGGGGGGATTGAGGACCGGGGAGCTGTTTTTT. Its amino acids are CASTLGGLRTGELFF.